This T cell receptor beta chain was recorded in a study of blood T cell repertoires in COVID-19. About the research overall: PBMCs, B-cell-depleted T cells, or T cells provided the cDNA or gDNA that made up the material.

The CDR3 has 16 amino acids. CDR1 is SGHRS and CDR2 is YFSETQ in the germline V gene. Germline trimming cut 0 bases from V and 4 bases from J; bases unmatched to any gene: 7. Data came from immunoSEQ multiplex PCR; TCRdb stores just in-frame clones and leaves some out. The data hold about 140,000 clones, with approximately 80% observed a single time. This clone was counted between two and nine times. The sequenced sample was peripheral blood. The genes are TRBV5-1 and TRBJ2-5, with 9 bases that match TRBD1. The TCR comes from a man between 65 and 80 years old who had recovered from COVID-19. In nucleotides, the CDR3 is TGCGCCAGCAGCTTGGGGGACAGGGCGAGAAGAGAGACCCAGTACTTC. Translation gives CASSLGDRARRETQYF.